These T cell receptor beta chains were read from a single sample in a study of OX40 agonist ivuxolimab in advanced cancers. Repertoires were generated with immunoSEQ multiplex PCR, while TCRdb's copy carries only in-frame clones and drops some. This sample has 26,000 or so clones, with approximately 90% found just once. The material sequenced was CD4+ or CD8+ T cells sorted from blood, taken in a trial of the OX40 agonist ivuxolimab. All receptors come from an adult with an advanced solid tumor such as melanoma, head and neck, liver or kidney cancer. The CDR3 runs from the conserved cysteine through the conserved F or W. Each record gives: D gene, clone size, V gene, J gene, CDR3 DNA, CDR3 protein. D genes are given only for firm matches. Size is omitted from some rows. Given values are once, few, many or a class for expanded clones.

d_gene: TRBD1
abundance: -
v_gene: TRBV4-1
j_gene: TRBJ1-1
CDR3nt: TGCGCCAGCAGCCAAGGTGGACAGGGCCTGGGGTGGGCTTTCTTT
CDR3aa: CASSQGGQGLGWAFF

d_gene: -
abundance: -
v_gene: TRBV5-1
j_gene: TRBJ2-2
CDR3nt: TGCGCCAGCAGCTTTGGGGGCGGGACCGGGGAGCTGTTTTTT
CDR3aa: CASSFGGGTGELFF

d_gene: -
abundance: -
v_gene: TRBV27
j_gene: TRBJ1-2
CDR3nt: TGTGCCAGCAGTTTTTCCCCGCTAGGGCCCAATGGCTACACCTTC
CDR3aa: CASSFSPLGPNGYTF

d_gene: -
abundance: -
v_gene: TRBV19
j_gene: TRBJ2-1
CDR3nt: TGTGCCAGTAGTATAGGAACCGGGACAAATGAGCAGTTCTTC
CDR3aa: CASSIGTGTNEQFF

d_gene: -
abundance: -
v_gene: TRBV5-1
j_gene: TRBJ1-5
CDR3nt: TGCGCCAGCAGCTTGGGGGGGTCAAATCAGCCCCAGCATTTT
CDR3aa: CASSLGGSNQPQHF

d_gene: TRBD2
abundance: -
v_gene: TRBV4-1
j_gene: TRBJ2-2
CDR3nt: TGCGCCAGCAGCCAAGACGGGGGGATAAACACCGGGGAGCTGTTTTTT
CDR3aa: CASSQDGGINTGELFF

d_gene: -
abundance: -
v_gene: TRBV9
j_gene: TRBJ2-1
CDR3nt: TGTGCCAGCAGCCCCCGGGACGGAGGAAATGAGCAGTTCTTC
CDR3aa: CASSPRDGGNEQFF

d_gene: TRBD2
abundance: -
v_gene: TRBV7-9
j_gene: TRBJ2-1
CDR3nt: TGTGCCGTCCAGGAAGCTAGCGGGTTTTACAATGAGCAGTTCTTC
CDR3aa: CAVQEASGFYNEQFF

d_gene: TRBD2
abundance: -
v_gene: TRBV6-6
j_gene: TRBJ2-5
CDR3nt: TGTGCCAGCACTAGCGGGAGCTTTTCCCAGTACTTC
CDR3aa: CASTSGSFSQYF

d_gene: -
abundance: -
v_gene: TRBV7-6
j_gene: TRBJ1-1
CDR3nt: TGTGCCAGCAGCTCGGACATTTCGAAAGCTTTCTTT
CDR3aa: CASSSDISKAFF

d_gene: -
abundance: -
v_gene: TRBV19
j_gene: TRBJ2-3
CDR3nt: TGTGCCAGTAGTGGGTGGACCGGTTTCACAGATACGCAGTATTTT
CDR3aa: CASSGWTGFTDTQYF

d_gene: -
abundance: -
v_gene: TRBV7-9
j_gene: TRBJ1-1
CDR3nt: TGTGCCAGCAGCTCGTATTACACTGAAGCTTTCTTT
CDR3aa: CASSSYYTEAFF

d_gene: -
abundance: few
v_gene: TRBV4-3
j_gene: TRBJ1-1
CDR3nt: TGCGCCAGCAGCCCTCTAGGGGGACGCACTGAAGCTTTCTTT
CDR3aa: CASSPLGGRTEAFF

d_gene: -
abundance: -
v_gene: TRBV7-6
j_gene: TRBJ2-3
CDR3nt: TGTGCCAGCAGCCCCTGGGAAGATACGCAGTATTTT
CDR3aa: CASSPWEDTQYF

d_gene: TRBD1
abundance: -
v_gene: TRBV7-9
j_gene: TRBJ2-7
CDR3nt: TGTGCCAGCAGCTTATCAACGACAGGGGGGATCGAGCAGTACTTC
CDR3aa: CASSLSTTGGIEQYF

d_gene: -
abundance: -
v_gene: TRBV9
j_gene: TRBJ2-3
CDR3nt: TGTGCCAGCAGCGTAGGTACCAACGATTACACAGATACGCAGTATTTT
CDR3aa: CASSVGTNDYTDTQYF

d_gene: TRBD1
abundance: -
v_gene: TRBV5-1
j_gene: TRBJ2-7
CDR3nt: TGCGCCAGCAGCCCAGGGGGTTCCTACGAGCAGTACTTC
CDR3aa: CASSPGGSYEQYF

d_gene: -
abundance: medium-sized
v_gene: TRBV5-1
j_gene: TRBJ1-2
CDR3nt: TGCGCCAGCAGCTTGGGCGTGGAAGAAATTACTAACTATGGCTACACCTTC
CDR3aa: CASSLGVEEITNYGYTF

d_gene: TRBD2
abundance: -
v_gene: TRBV6-5
j_gene: TRBJ2-1
CDR3nt: TGTGCCGCGGGGGGGAGCTCCTACAATGAGCAGTTCTTC
CDR3aa: CAAGGSSYNEQFF

d_gene: -
abundance: -
v_gene: TRBV11-2
j_gene: TRBJ2-3
CDR3nt: TGTGCCAGCAGCCGGCCTCTCCACCGCGATACGCAGTATTTT
CDR3aa: CASSRPLHRDTQYF

d_gene: -
abundance: -
v_gene: TRBV6-1
j_gene: TRBJ1-5
CDR3nt: TGTGCCAGCAGTGACCGCGGGGGCCCCTATAGCAATCAGCCCCAGCATTTT
CDR3aa: CASSDRGGPYSNQPQHF

d_gene: TRBD1
abundance: -
v_gene: TRBV11-2
j_gene: TRBJ2-7
CDR3nt: TGTGCCAGCAGCCCCGGGACAGGGGGCTCGTACGAGCAGTACTTC
CDR3aa: CASSPGTGGSYEQYF

d_gene: -
abundance: medium-sized
v_gene: TRBV4-1
j_gene: TRBJ2-7
CDR3nt: TGCGCCAGCAGCCAAGCGCGGATGATCCACGAGCAGTACTTC
CDR3aa: CASSQARMIHEQYF

d_gene: -
abundance: -
v_gene: TRBV11-2
j_gene: TRBJ1-1
CDR3nt: TGTGCCAGCTCCGGGGGAGCGGATGAAGCTTTCTTT
CDR3aa: CASSGGADEAFF